One and the same sample provided the 32 T cell receptor beta chains below, sequenced in a study of cytomegalovirus exposure and HLA in healthy donors. Primers included in the PCR were 60 Vbeta and 13 Jbeta primers. Profiled with immunoSEQ multiplex PCR; TCRdb holds only in-frame clones, not every one. The data hold fewer than 250,000 clones, with about 82% observed a single time. Sample: PBMCs. The receptors were sampled from a young man in good health and CMV-seronegative.

This clone came up once. Here the CDR3 DNA reads TGTGCCAGCAGTTACTCTACAGGGATGCGGTACGAGCAGTACTTC. Translating gives CASSYSTGMRYEQYF. This rearrangement joins TRBV6-5 to TRBJ2-7, with D possibly being TRBD1 (6 bases). Trimming pared 0 bases from V and 4 bases from J, leaving 13 bases between. The CDR3 has 15 residues. From germline, CDR1 is MNHEY and CDR2 SVGAGI.

This clone was observed a handful of times. The chain employs TRBV4-1 and TRBJ2-3; TRBD2 matches 10 bases. J was trimmed by 4 bases and V by 1 base; bases with no gene match: 11. Germline CDR1 and CDR2: MGHRA and YSYEKL. This CDR3 is built from 18 residues. DNA for the CDR3: TGCGCCAGCAGCCAAGGGTGGACTAGCGGTCCGGGGGCAGATACGCAGTATTTT. Translated, it gives CASSQGWTSGPGADTQYF.

This clone has a handful of counts. CDR3 in amino acids: CAISDRTGDSPLHF. DNA for the CDR3: TGTGCCATCAGTGACAGGACAGGGGATTCACCCCTCCACTTT. The rearrangement uses TRBV10-3 and TRBJ1-6; TRBD1 matches at 9 bases. There are 14 residues in the CDR3. Per germline, CDR1 ENHRY and CDR2 SYGVKD. Trimming took 3 bases from V and 8 from J; bases not matched to a gene: 2.

The J gene is TRBJ1-2, the V gene TRBV28; D gene uncertain. Germline values: CDR1 MDHEN, CDR2 SYDVKM. The CDR3 loop spans 13 amino acids. Trimming removed 2 bases at V and 2 bases at J, with 6 bases between. The CDR3 bases are TGTGCCAGCAGTTTACCGGGGAACTATGGCTACACCTTC. Its translation is CASSLPGNYGYTF.

This clone was picked up a small number of times. The gene calls are TRBV7-6 and TRBJ2-5, with TRBD2 matching over 8 bases. Germline CDR1 SGHVS, CDR2 FNYEAQ. The V and J ends lost 5 bases and 4 bases, in that order; junction bases with no gene match: 6. The CDR3 consists of 14 residues. CDR3 DNA: TGTGCCAGCAGCCCGGGACTAGTGAGAGAGACCCAGTACTTC. Protein sequence: CASSPGLVRETQYF.

The V call is TRBV6-5, the J call TRBJ2-1; D is perhaps TRBD2 (6 bases). Germline V gene lookup returns CDR1 MNHEY and CDR2 SVGAGI. This CDR3 is 10 amino acids long. Trimming shortened V by 8 bases and J by 7 bases, and 6 bases separated the two germline ends. The CDR3 DNA reads as TGTGCCAGCGGGGGGAATGAGCAGTTCTTC. Translating it yields CASGGNEQFF.

The gene calls are TRBV6-5 and TRBJ2-1; D remains unclear. Germline V gene data show CDR1 as MNHEY and CDR2 as SVGAGI. The CDR3 extends over 12 amino acids. The V end was cut by 7 bases, the J end by 3 bases, with 7 bases between. CDR3 residues: CASIQNYNEQFF. The DNA for the CDR3 is TGTGCCAGCATTCAGAACTACAATGAGCAGTTCTTC.

This chain joins TRBV7-6 and TRBJ2-7; D gene uncertain. The CDR3 is 13 amino acids. CDR1 is SGHVS and CDR2 is FNYEAQ in the germline V gene. Trimming removed 0 bases from V and 4 bases from J, with 7 bases in between. CDR3 in amino acids: CASSLAAGYEQYF. The CDR3 DNA reads as TGTGCCAGCAGCTTAGCGGCAGGATACGAGCAGTACTTC.

The V gene is TRBV11-2, the J gene TRBJ2-3, with D possibly TRBD1 on 6 matching bases. The germline CDR1 and CDR2 sequences are SGHAT and FQNNGV. Trimming removed 1 base from V and 10 bases from J, with 21 bases in between. The CDR3 runs 16 residues. CDR3 bases: TGTGCCAGCAGCTTAGGGTCGGCAGGGACAATACGGTCGCAGTATTTT. Amino acids: CASSLGSAGTIRSQYF. Full variable domain (outside the CDR3, taken from reference TRBV11-2 and TRBJ2-3): EAGVAQSPRYKIIEKRQSVAFWCNPISGHATLYWYQQILGQGPKLLIQFQNNGVVDDSQLPKDRFSAERLKGVDSTLKIQPAKLEDSAVYLCASSLGSAGTIRSQYFGPGTRLTVL.

The V and J genes are TRBV7-3 and TRBJ1-2, with D unclear. Germline values: CDR1 SGHTA, CDR2 FQGTGA. The V gene lost 5 bases and the J gene lost 4 bases, with 14 bases spanning the gap. This CDR3 is built from 14 residues. CDR3 DNA: TGTGCCAGCAGCCCATCGAGGGCACCCTATGGCTACACCTTC. This encodes CASSPSRAPYGYTF.

This chain links TRBV10-3 with TRBJ1-2; possibly TRBD1 for D (6 bases). The CDR3 sequence is 13 residues long. Germline lookup yields CDR1 ENHRY and CDR2 SYGVKD. V was shortened by 0 bases and J by 8 bases, with 10 bases between the two germline ends. This CDR3 reads CAISESGARGYTF. CDR3 nucleotide sequence: TGTGCCATCAGTGAGTCGGGGGCAAGAGGCTACACCTTC.

The chain combines TRBV9 with TRBJ2-1; a weak D match, TRBD2 (8 bases). V was clipped by 1 base and J by 5 bases, with 16 bases between them. The CDR3 sequence is 16 residues long. Germline lookup yields CDR1 SGDLS and CDR2 YYNGEE. In DNA form, the CDR3 reads TGTGCCAGCAGCGTACGGGAGCGGGGGACAGACAATGAGCAGTTCTTC. It encodes CASSVRERGTDNEQFF. The full variable domain, completed using reference TRBV9 and TRBJ2-1, is DSGVTQTPKHLITATGQRVTLRCSPRSGDLSVYWYQQSLDQGLQFLIQYYNGEERAKGNILERFSAQQFPDLHSELNLSSLELGDSALYFCASSVRERGTDNEQFFGPGTRLTVL.

The chain combines TRBV10-3 with TRBJ2-5; 7 nucleotides line up with TRBD1. J lost 3 bases, V lost 10 bases, and 14 bases had no gene match. From germline, CDR1 is ENHRY and CDR2 SYGVKD. The CDR3 is made up of 15 amino acids. The CDR3 protein is CATSKGQTTKETQYF. The DNA for the CDR3 is TGTGCCACCTCTAAGGGACAGACGACAAAAGAGACCCAGTACTTC.

The V and J genes are TRBV7-3 and TRBJ2-2; 8 bases map to TRBD1. CDR3 size: 13 residues. Germline-derived CDR1 and CDR2 are SGHTA and FQGTGA. The V segment lost 5 bases and the J segment 5 bases; nucleotides outside the gene matches: 1. This chain's CDR3 is CASSRDRTGELFF. In DNA, the CDR3 is TGTGCCAGCAGCCGGGACAGGACCGGGGAGCTGTTTTTT.

The CDR3 loop is CASSLSSLNTEAFF. DNA for the CDR3: TGTGCCAGCAGCTTGTCCAGTCTGAACACTGAAGCTTTCTTT. The genes are TRBV5-5 and TRBJ1-1; D gene unclear. The CDR3 contains 14 residues. Per germline, CDR1 SGHKS and CDR2 YYEKEE (reference sequence). The V end lost 1 base, the J end lost 0 bases, and 7 bases lay between the germline ends. Full variable domain (rest looked up from reference TRBV5-5 and TRBJ1-1): DAGVTQSPTHLIKTRGQQVTLRCSPISGHKSVSWYQQVLGQGPQFIFQYYEKEERGRGNFPDRFSARQFPNYSSELNVNALLLGDSALYLCASSLSSLNTEAFFGQGTRLTVV.

The chain couples TRBV5-1 to TRBJ1-1; 7 bases match TRBD1. CDR1 is SGHRS and CDR2 is YFSETQ in the germline V gene. Unmatched junction bases numbered 5, after V lost 0 bases and J lost 3 bases. The CDR3 sequence is 15 residues long. This CDR3 is CASSLEVRGYTEAFF. The CDR3 coding sequence is TGCGCCAGCAGCTTGGAAGTCAGGGGGTACACTGAAGCTTTCTTT.

The V call is TRBV12-2, the J call TRBJ1-2. TRBV12-2 is marked as a pseudogene. The CDR3 sequence is 15 residues long. The CDR3 spells CASRYDHPGNYGYTF. CDR3 DNA: TGTGCAAGTCGCTATGACCACCCGGGGAACTATGGCTACACCTTC.

This clone occurred a few times. The chain links TRBV25-1 to TRBJ1-5, with a tentative D call TRBD1 (6 bases). The V end lost 3 bases, the J end lost 11 bases, and 14 bases lay between the germline ends. The CDR3 covers 13 residues. Germline CDR1 is MGHDK and CDR2 is SYGVNS. This CDR3 is CASSETGYGAQHF. The CDR3 bases are TGTGCCAGCAGTGAGACAGGTTATGGTGCCCAGCATTTT.

The chain is built from TRBV6-5 and TRBJ1-2; 7 bases are a match to TRBD1. Per the germline V gene, CDR1 is MNHEY and CDR2 is SVGAGI. CDR3 length equals 14 residues. V shed 6 bases and J 4 bases; nucleotides not matched to a gene: 8. The CDR3 protein is CASSRRTGVYGYTF. The CDR3 nucleotides read TGTGCCAGCAGCAGGAGAACAGGGGTCTATGGCTACACCTTC.

The V call is TRBV13, the J call TRBJ2-7; no firm D call. This CDR3 comprises 13 residues. V was shortened by 1 base and J by 4 bases, with 8 bases between the two germline ends. Germline CDR1 and CDR2: PRHDT and FYEKMQ (reference sequence). The CDR3 region has the DNA TGTGCCAGCAGCTTAGCGGTTGTTTACGAGCAGTACTTC. It translates to CASSLAVVYEQYF. Complete variable domain (other parts from reference TRBV13 and TRBJ2-7): AAGVIQSPRHLIKEKRETATLKCYPIPRHDTVYWYQQGPGQDPQFLISFYEKMQSDKGSIPDRFSAQQFSDYHSELNMSSLELGDSALYFCASSLAVVYEQYFGPGTRLTVT.

The chain employs TRBV19 and TRBJ2-5, with 7 bases that match TRBD2. CDR3 length: 14 amino acids. Germline-derived CDR1 and CDR2 are LNHDA and SQIVND (reference sequence). J was trimmed by 5 bases and V by 1 base; bases with no gene match: 4. The CDR3 bases are TGTGCCAGTAGTATAGCGGGGGGTCAGGAGACCCAGTACTTC. This translates into CASSIAGGQETQYF. The variable domain in full, with the rest retrieved from reference TRBV19 and TRBJ2-5, is DGGITQSPKYLFRKEGQNVTLSCEQNLNHDAMYWYRQDPGQGLRLIYYSQIVNDFQKGDIAEGYSVSREKKESFPLTVTSAQKNPTAFYLCASSIAGGQETQYFGPGTRLLVL.

V and J are TRBV19 and TRBJ2-4; TRBD1 might be the D (6 bases). V lost 6 bases and J lost 4, with 13 bases in between. There are 14 residues in the CDR3. Germline values: CDR1 LNHDA, CDR2 SQIVND (reference sequence). Here the CDR3 reads CASSPGTTKNIQYF. DNA for the CDR3: TGTGCCAGTAGCCCCGGGACAACAAAAAACATTCAGTACTTC.

This clone was picked up one time. The chain has TRBV7-8 and TRBJ2-2, with 9 bases aligning to TRBD1. The germline CDR1 and CDR2 sequences are SGHVS and FQNEAQ. This CDR3 is built from 16 residues. After removal of 5 bases from V and 6 bases from J, the junction contained 10 bases not matched to a gene. The chain's CDR3 is CASSRRDRAFAGELFF. In nucleotides, the CDR3 is TGTGCCAGCAGCCGCCGGGACAGGGCCTTCGCCGGGGAGCTGTTTTTT. Complete variable domain (other parts from reference TRBV7-8 and TRBJ2-2): GAGVSQSPRYKVAKRGQDVALRCDPISGHVSLFWYQQALGQGPEFLTYFQNEAQLDKSGLPSDRFFAERPEGSVSTLKIQRTQQEDSAVYLCASSRRDRAFAGELFFGEGSRLTVL.

The chain links TRBV4-2 to TRBJ2-3, with D perhaps matching TRBD2 (6 bases). Germline V gene sequence: CDR1 LGHNA, CDR2 YNFKEQ. V was cut by 3 bases and J by 5 bases, with 15 bases left in between. The CDR3 has 15 residues. For the CDR3, the DNA is TGTGCCAGCAGCCAGGAGGGTCCTACGGGAGATACGCAGTATTTT. Its translation is CASSQEGPTGDTQYF.

V usage is TRBV28 and J usage is TRBJ2-1, with TRBD2 as a possible D gene (7 bases). V lost 5 bases and J 0 bases, leaving 8 bases between the germline ends. CDR1 is MDHEN, CDR2 SYDVKM, per germline. The length of the CDR3 is 14 residues. CDR3 sequence reads: CASSGGASYNEQFF. The CDR3 DNA follows: TGTGCCAGCAGTGGGGGGGCCTCCTACAATGAGCAGTTCTTC. Supplemented by reference TRBV28 and TRBJ2-1, the full variable domain reads DVKVTQSSRYLVKRTGEKVFLECVQDMDHENMFWYRQDPGLGLRLIYFSYDVKMKEKGDIPEGYSVSREKKERFSLILESASTNQTSMYLCASSGGASYNEQFFGPGTRLTVL.

The chain links TRBV28 to TRBJ1-5; 7 bases are a match to TRBD1. V dropped 1 base and J dropped 4; count of bases not matched to a gene: 7. The CDR3 runs to 16 residues. Germline V CDR1 and CDR2: MDHEN, SYDVKM. The chain's CDR3 is CASSLFRQGRNQPQHF. The CDR3 nucleotides read TGTGCCAGCAGTTTATTTCGACAGGGTCGGAATCAGCCCCAGCATTTT.

The chain combines TRBV6-1 with TRBJ2-1, with TRBD2 matching over 12 bases. V was clipped by 6 bases and J by 9 bases; unmatched bases: 9. Looked up from germline, CDR1 is MNHNS and CDR2 is SASEGT. The CDR3 totals 15 residues. The CDR3 loop is CASSFLAGGLGEQFF. CDR3 nucleotides: TGTGCCAGCAGCTTCCTAGCGGGGGGGCTGGGTGAGCAGTTCTTC.

The chain joins TRBV6-6 to TRBJ1-2; D is undetermined. CDR1 is MNHNY, CDR2 SVGAGI, per germline (reference sequence). Trimming took off 5 bases at V and 5 bases at J, with 9 bases between the two ends. The CDR3 has 12 residues. The CDR3: CASSSREYGYTF. CDR3 nucleotide sequence: TGTGCCAGCAGTAGTAGGGAGTATGGCTACACCTTC.

The CDR3 here is CASSPPYFGQGNTGELFF. CDR3 DNA: TGTGCCAGCAGCCCACCGTATTTTGGACAGGGGAACACCGGGGAGCTGTTTTTT. J is TRBJ2-2 and V is TRBV5-6; 8 bases match TRBD1. This CDR3 has 18 amino acids. V shed 4 bases and J 1 base; nucleotides not matched to a gene: 12. CDR1 SGHDT and CDR2 YYEEEE come from the germline V gene.

The chain couples TRBV9 to TRBJ2-2; 11 nucleotides agree with TRBD1. V was clipped by 3 bases and J by 6 bases; unmatched bases: 7. CDR3 size: 16 residues. CDR1 and CDR2 (germline): SGDLS, YYNGEE. The CDR3 reads CASSETEGQGAGELFF. Written as DNA, the CDR3 is TGTGCCAGCAGCGAAACAGAGGGACAGGGGGCCGGGGAGCTGTTTTTT.

The chain links TRBV28 to TRBJ1-4, with 7 bases fitting TRBD1. The CDR3 is 13 amino acids. Unmatched junction bases numbered 1, after V lost 5 bases and J lost 4 bases. Germline V lookup: CDR1 MDHEN, CDR2 SYDVKM. The CDR3 DNA reads TGTGCCAGCAGTAACAGGGGTAATGAAAAACTGTTTTTT. Amino acid sequence: CASSNRGNEKLFF.

The chain links TRBV2 to TRBJ1-4; maybe TRBD1 (5 bases). V lost 7 bases and J lost 5, with 14 bases in between. The germline CDR1 and CDR2 sequences are SNHLY and FYNNEI. The CDR3 has 14 residues. In DNA form, the CDR3 reads TGTGCCAGCACCCTTGGGGCAGGAAATGAAAAACTGTTTTTT. Translation gives CASTLGAGNEKLFF.